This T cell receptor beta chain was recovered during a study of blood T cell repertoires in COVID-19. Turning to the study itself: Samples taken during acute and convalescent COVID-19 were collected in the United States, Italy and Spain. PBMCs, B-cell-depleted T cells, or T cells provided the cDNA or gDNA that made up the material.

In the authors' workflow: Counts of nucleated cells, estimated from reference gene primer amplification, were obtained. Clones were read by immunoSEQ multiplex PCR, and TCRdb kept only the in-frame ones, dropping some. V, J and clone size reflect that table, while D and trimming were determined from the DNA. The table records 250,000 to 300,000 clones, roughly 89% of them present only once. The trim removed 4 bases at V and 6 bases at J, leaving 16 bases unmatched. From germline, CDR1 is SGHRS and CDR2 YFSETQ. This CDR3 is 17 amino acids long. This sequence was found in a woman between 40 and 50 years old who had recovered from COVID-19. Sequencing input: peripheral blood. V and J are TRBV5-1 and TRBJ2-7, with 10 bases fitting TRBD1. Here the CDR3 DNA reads TGCGCCAGCAGCCCCCTAACGCCCCGGGACAGGGGAGGCGAGCAGTACTTC. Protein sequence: CASSPLTPRDRGGEQYF.